The 27 T cell receptor beta chains in this list originate from one sample, sequenced in a study of blood T cell repertoires in COVID-19. The method was immunoSEQ multiplex PCR; TCRdb's version includes in-frame clones alone and lacks a portion of them. The sample holds about 200,000 clones, 70% to 90% seen once. Sequencing was done on a sample of peripheral blood. Receptors originate from a woman of 80 years or more with acute or convalescent COVID-19.

The CDR3 nucleotides are TGTGCCAGCAGCCCCCTAGAGATTCCTTCGCGAGCTTTCTTT. Translating gives CASSPLEIPSRAFF. The chain combines TRBV2 with TRBJ1-1; D not certain. Between the trimmed V and J ends, which lost 6 bases and 10 bases, there was a span of 21 bases. Germline V gene lookup returns CDR1 SNHLY and CDR2 FYNNEI. The CDR3 is 14 amino acids. The full variable domain, rest sourced from reference TRBV2 and TRBJ1-1, is EPEVTQTPSHQVTQMGQEVILRCVPISNHLYFYWYRQILGQKVEFLVSFYNNEISEKSEIFDDQFSVERPDGSNFTLKIRSTKLEDSAMYFCASSPLEIPSRAFFGQGTRLTVV.

The chain carries TRBV10-3 and TRBJ2-7; 12 positions match TRBD2. There are 14 residues in the CDR3. Looked up from germline, CDR1 is ENHRY and CDR2 is SYGVKD. The J segment lost 10 bases and the V segment lost 10 bases, leaving 14 bases of the junction unmatched. The CDR3 DNA reads as TGTGCCACCGCAAAGGTTACTAGCGGGAGGTCTCAGTACTTC. This translates into CATAKVTSGRSQYF.

The CDR3: CASSRRQFLSVGNVLTF. The CDR3 coding sequence is TGTGCCAGCAGTCGGCGACAGTTCCTTTCTGTCGGCAACGTCCTGACTTTC. The chain joins TRBV27 to TRBJ2-6; weak D call: TRBD1 (5 bases). V dropped 5 bases and J dropped 9 bases, with 23 bases sitting between them. Germline CDR1 and CDR2: MNHEY and SMNVEV (reference sequence). The CDR3 length is 17 residues.

The chain has TRBV9 and TRBJ2-1; D is unresolved. Germline-derived CDR1 and CDR2 are SGDLS and YYNGEE. V shed 0 bases and J shed 2 bases, with 6 bases lying between them. The CDR3 is 14 residues long. The CDR3 DNA reads TGTGCCAGCAGCGTAGATCCCACCTACAATGAGCAGTTCTTC. Translation: CASSVDPTYNEQFF.

The chain employs TRBV2 and TRBJ2-1; D remains unclear. This CDR3 contains 11 residues. Germline CDR1 reads SNHLY; CDR2 reads FYNNEI. V shed 4 bases and J shed 5 bases, with 3 bases lying between them. CDR3 amino acids: CASSVNNEQFF. CDR3 coding DNA: TGTGCCAGCAGTGTTAACAATGAGCAGTTCTTC.

This chain connects TRBV11-3 to TRBJ2-7; 11 positions agree with TRBD1. The CDR3 is 15 amino acids. The germline V gene encodes CDR1 SGHNT and CDR2 YENEEA. With 4 bases clipped from V and 7 bases from J, the junction kept 9 bases outside the gene matches. The CDR3 loop reads CASSSTGTGGGEQYF. The CDR3 nucleotides are TGTGCCAGCAGCTCAACCGGGACAGGGGGAGGAGAGCAGTACTTC. The full variable domain, its missing parts supplied by reference TRBV11-3 and TRBJ2-7, is EAGVVQSPRYKIIEKKQPVAFWCNPISGHNTLYWYLQNLGQGPELLIRYENEEAVDDSQLPKDRFSAERLKGVDSTLKIQPAELGDSAVYLCASSSTGTGGGEQYFGPGTRLTVT.

This clone was detected only once. V and J are TRBV10-3 and TRBJ1-1, with D hard to call. V lost 4 bases, J lost 4 bases, and 13 bases lay in between. This CDR3 contains 14 residues. Germline V lookup: CDR1 ENHRY, CDR2 SYGVKD. The CDR3 DNA follows: TGTGCCATCAGTGGTCTCGGGTCGGGCACTGAAGCTTTCTTT. This translates into CAISGLGSGTEAFF.

This chain connects TRBV18 to TRBJ1-5, with D uncertain. There are 14 residues in the CDR3. V was cut by 5 bases and J by 4 bases, with 12 bases left in between. Germline-derived CDR1 and CDR2 are KGHSH and LQKENI. CDR3 region: CASSETAQNQPQHF. The CDR3, as DNA: TGTGCCAGCTCAGAAACAGCCCAAAATCAGCCCCAGCATTTT.

The chain's CDR3 is CASKPAAIFNYGYTF. The CDR3 DNA is TGTGCCAGCAAACCGGCGGCTATCTTTAACTATGGCTACACCTTC. The chain couples TRBV27 to TRBJ1-2; D unresolved. CDR1 and CDR2 (germline): MNHEY, SMNVEV (reference sequence). CDR3 length: 15 residues. V gave up 7 bases and J gave up 1 base, with 16 bases separating them.

The chain combines TRBV28 with TRBJ1-2, with a tentative D call TRBD1 (6 bases). V shed 2 bases and J shed 0 bases, with 13 bases lying between them. This CDR3 contains 16 residues. CDR1 and CDR2 from the germline V gene are MDHEN and SYDVKM. The CDR3, as DNA: TGTGCCAGCAGTTTACAGGGGACCTATGCTAACTATGGCTACACCTTC. Protein: CASSLQGTYANYGYTF.

The chain recombines TRBV7-9 with TRBJ1-5; no definite D call. Looked up from germline, CDR1 is SEHNR and CDR2 is FQNEAQ (reference sequence). Trimming shortened V by 6 bases and J by 6 bases, and 24 bases separated the two germline ends. This CDR3 contains 17 residues. The DNA for the CDR3 is TGTGCCAGCAGAAGCCCCGCGGAGGGCGAAAGGAGTCAGCCCCAGCATTTT. This codes for CASRSPAEGERSQPQHF.

The chain uses TRBV18 and TRBJ2-1; 8 bases match TRBD2. The germline CDR1 and CDR2 sequences are KGHSH and LQKENI. The CDR3 contains 13 residues. Trimming at V came to 3 bases and at J to 10 bases, leaving 5 bases not matched to a gene. The CDR3 bases are TGTGCCAGCTCACCGGGGACTAGAGGGGAGCAGTTCTTC. As protein: CASSPGTRGEQFF.

The chain employs TRBV18 and TRBJ1-1; 8 nucleotides align to TRBD1. Germline V gene data show CDR1 as KGHSH and CDR2 as LQKENI. V dropped 5 bases and J dropped 0; count of bases not matched to a gene: 2. The CDR3 has 14 residues. CDR3 in DNA: TGTGCCAGCTCAAGACAGGGGTTGAACACTGAAGCTTTCTTT. It is translated as CASSRQGLNTEAFF.

CDR3 sequence reads: CASRPGTLENTEAFF. In DNA, the CDR3 is TGTGCCAGCAGACCAGGGACACTAGAGAACACTGAAGCTTTCTTT. The V call is TRBV5-4, the J call TRBJ1-1; D is perhaps TRBD1 (6 bases). The V and J ends lost 5 bases and 1 base respectively, with 15 bases between them. Germline CDR1 SGHNT, CDR2 YYREEE (reference sequence). This CDR3 spans 15 amino acids.

This chain connects TRBV7-2 to TRBJ2-7; TRBD1 matches at 10 bases. Trimming removed 5 bases from V and 5 bases from J; junction bases left unmatched: 3. The V gene's germline CDR1 is SGHTA and CDR2 FQGNSA. CDR3 length: 13 residues. The CDR3 sequence: CASSRDRGDEQYF. The CDR3 DNA follows: TGTGCCAGCAGCAGGGACAGGGGCGACGAGCAGTACTTC.

The CDR3 loop reads CASSHLTTGGHEQFF. The CDR3 DNA sequence: TGTGCCAGCAGCCATTTGACCACAGGGGGCCATGAGCAGTTCTTC. The chain joins TRBV7-3 to TRBJ2-1; TRBD1 aligns across 9 bases. This CDR3 region has 15 residues. The V gene end was trimmed by 5 bases and the J gene end by 8 bases; junction bases not matched to a gene: 10. Germline CDR1 and CDR2: SGHTA and FQGTGA. Complete variable domain (other parts from reference TRBV7-3 and TRBJ2-1): GAGVSQTPSNKVTEKGKYVELRCDPISGHTALYWYRQSLGQGPEFLIYFQGTGAADDSGLPNDRFFAVRPEGSVSTLKIQRTERGDSAVYLCASSHLTTGGHEQFFGPGTRLTVL.

This chain uses TRBV5-5 with TRBJ2-3; TRBD1 matches 8 bases. With V trimmed by 4 bases and J by 6 bases, 7 bases remained unmatched. CDR3 length: 14 amino acids. CDR1 and CDR2 (germline): SGHKS, YYEKEE (reference sequence). CDR3 sequence reads: CASSPGQGLDTQYF. The CDR3 DNA is TGTGCCAGCAGCCCAGGACAGGGCCTCGATACGCAGTATTTT. Complete variable domain (other parts from reference TRBV5-5 and TRBJ2-3): DAGVTQSPTHLIKTRGQQVTLRCSPISGHKSVSWYQQVLGQGPQFIFQYYEKEERGRGNFPDRFSARQFPNYSSELNVNALLLGDSALYLCASSPGQGLDTQYFGPGTRLTVL.

V gene TRBV9 combines with J gene TRBJ2-3, with D unresolved. This CDR3 is built from 16 residues. CDR1 and CDR2 from the germline V gene are SGDLS and YYNGEE. V lost 3 bases to trimming and J lost 0 bases, with 14 bases between them. As DNA, the CDR3 is TGTGCCAGCAGCGCCTCGCCTAGAAAGAGCACAGATACGCAGTATTTT. Its translation: CASSASPRKSTDTQYF.

The chain is built from TRBV18 and TRBJ2-1, with TRBD2 identical over 12 bases. J was trimmed by 10 bases and V by 1 base; bases with no gene match: 8. Germline V gene lookup returns CDR1 KGHSH and CDR2 LQKENI. The CDR3 extends over 16 amino acids. CDR3 sequence (DNA): TGTGCCAGCTCACCACAATCTAGCGGGAGGGCCTCCGAGCAGTTCTTC. Its protein is CASSPQSSGRASEQFF. The full variable domain, rest sourced from reference TRBV18 and TRBJ2-1, is NAGVMQNPRHLVRRRGQEARLRCSPMKGHSHVYWYRQLPEEGLKFMVYLQKENIIDESGMPKERFSAEFPKEGPSILRIQQVVRGDSAAYFCASSPQSSGRASEQFFGPGTRLTVL.

The V gene is TRBV29-1, the J gene TRBJ1-4, with TRBD1 identical over 12 bases. Germline CDR1 reads SQVTM; CDR2 reads ANQGSEA. The CDR3 is made up of 12 amino acids. Germline trimming cut 6 bases from V and 12 bases from J; bases unmatched to any gene: 5. CDR3 in amino acids: CSVGTGGLELFF. CDR3 nucleotides: TGCAGCGTGGGGACAGGGGGCCTAGAACTGTTTTTT.

The rearrangement links TRBV3-1 (or the pseudogene TRBV3-2) to TRBJ1-2; D perhaps matches TRBD1 (5 bases). The CDR3 has 15 residues. Trimming removed 1 base from V and 4 bases from J, with 13 bases in between. From germline, CDR1 is LGHDT and CDR2 YNNKEL (reference sequence). In DNA form, the CDR3 reads TGTGCCAGCAGCCAAGTGTCTGGGGCCGCCTATGGCTACACCTTC. Amino acid sequence: CASSQVSGAAYGYTF.

J is TRBJ2-5 and V is TRBV6-2 or TRBV6-3; TRBD2 matches 9 bases. The germline gives CDR1 MNHEY, CDR2 SVGEGT. This CDR3 is built from 18 residues. Losses at the gene ends were 4 bases for V and 5 bases for J; bases not matched to a gene: 17. For the CDR3, the DNA is TGTGCCAGCAGTTGGCCCCTCGGGGGCGGGAGGGCCTCGGAGACCCAGTACTTC. It specifies CASSWPLGGGRASETQYF.

This rearrangement joins TRBV5-6 to TRBJ1-1; D is unclear. The CDR3 sequence is 15 residues long. V was shortened by 0 bases and J by 3 bases, with 12 bases between the two germline ends. CDR1 and CDR2 from the germline V gene are SGHDT and YYEEEE. The CDR3 sequence: CASSLGGLKDTEAFF. DNA for the CDR3: TGTGCCAGCAGCTTGGGAGGACTGAAGGACACTGAAGCTTTCTTT.

The rearrangement uses TRBV15 and TRBJ2-3; D is undetermined. CDR3 length equals 14 residues. The germline V and J ends were trimmed by 0 bases and 3 bases, with 7 bases remaining between them. Germline V CDR1 and CDR2: LNHNV, YYDKDF (reference sequence). CDR3 region: CATSRDLVTDTQYF. DNA for the CDR3: TGTGCCACCAGCAGAGATCTAGTTACAGATACGCAGTATTTT.

The rearrangement joins TRBV6-4 to TRBJ2-7, with 13 bases identical to TRBD2. Germline CDR1 MRHNA, CDR2 SNTAGT. CDR3 length equals 19 residues. The V segment lost 4 bases and the J segment 7 bases; nucleotides outside the gene matches: 19. CDR3 region: CASSVRLELAGGGPGEQYF. The DNA of the CDR3 is TGTGCCAGCAGTGTGCGTTTGGAACTAGCGGGAGGGGGCCCGGGGGAGCAGTACTTC.

CDR3 sequence (DNA): TGTGCCAGTAGAAGGGACAGACTCAATGAGCAGTTCTTC. The encoded protein is CASRRDRLNEQFF. The gene calls are TRBV19 and TRBJ2-1; 7 bases are shared with TRBD1. The CDR3 length is 13 residues. Per germline, CDR1 LNHDA and CDR2 SQIVND (reference sequence). Trimming removed 6 bases from V and 6 bases from J; junction bases left unmatched: 5.

The chain employs TRBV7-2 and TRBJ2-5, with D possibly TRBD1 on 6 matching bases. The CDR3 has 14 amino acids. CDR1 and CDR2 (germline): SGHTA, FQGNSA. V lost 4 bases, J lost 3 bases, and 12 bases lay in between. DNA of the CDR3: TGTGCCAGCAGCTCCGCCAGGACAGAAGAGACCCAGTACTTC. Its translation is CASSSARTEETQYF. The full variable domain, rest sourced from reference TRBV7-2 and TRBJ2-5, is GAGVSQSPSNKVTEKGKDVELRCDPISGHTALYWYRQSLGQGLEFLIYFQGNSAPDKSGLPSDRFSAERTGGSVSTLTIQRTQQEDSAVYLCASSSARTEETQYFGPGTRLLVL.